These 14 T cell receptor beta chains share one sample of origin, sequenced in a study of chemoradiotherapy in HPV16-positive cancers. Produced via immunoSEQ multiplex PCR; TCRdb's table is partial and in-frame only. The sample contains 4,500 or so clones, 85% to 90% of which appear only once. This material consisted of tumor tissue, taken from a patient who underwent chemoradiotherapy. All receptors come from a human donor with HPV-associated anogenital cancer.

The sample holds one count of this clone. The chain links TRBV5-6 to TRBJ2-4; tentatively, D is TRBD1 (5 bases). The CDR3 totals 15 residues. Trimming cost V 5 bases and J 1 base, with 13 bases left between them. From germline, CDR1 is SGHDT and CDR2 YYEEEE. CDR3 sequence reads: CASSFPGNAKNIQYF. In nucleotides, the CDR3 is TGTGCCAGCAGTTTTCCAGGGAACGCCAAAAACATTCAGTACTTC.

This chain links TRBV12-5 with TRBJ1-4; no reliable D call. The CDR3 has 15 amino acids. Germline CDR1 is LGHNT and CDR2 is FRNRAP. Deletions cut 6 bases from V and 0 bases from J, with 11 bases between. CDR3 loop: CASGTDGATNEKLFF. CDR3 DNA: TGTGCTAGTGGCACCGACGGTGCAACTAATGAAAAACTGTTTTTT.

The rearrangement joins TRBV19 to TRBJ2-1; 13 bases map to TRBD2. Trimming cost V 8 bases and J 4 bases; bases outside gene matches: 8. The CDR3 covers 16 residues. CDR1 is LNHDA, CDR2 SQIVND, per germline (reference sequence). CDR3 sequence: CASLGGTSGAYNEQFF. The CDR3 nucleotides read TGTGCCAGTCTAGGGGGGACTAGCGGGGCTTACAATGAGCAGTTCTTC.

This chain joins TRBV6-6 and TRBJ2-1; D tentatively reads TRBD1 or TRBD2 (5 bases each). The germline V gene has CDR1 MNHNY and CDR2 SVGAGI (reference sequence). V was trimmed by 7 bases and J by 3 bases, leaving 13 bases between them. This CDR3 comprises 14 residues. CDR3 nucleotide sequence: TGTGCCAGCACCCGGGACGGAGACTACAATGAGCAGTTCTTC. Amino acid sequence: CASTRDGDYNEQFF.

The V and J genes are TRBV27 and TRBJ1-6; D gene ambiguous. Trimming removed 1 base from V and 9 bases from J, with 13 bases in between. Germline loops: CDR1 MNHEY, CDR2 SMNVEV (reference sequence). The CDR3 is 15 residues long. CDR3 sequence reads: CASSLWPDPSSPLHF. The CDR3 nucleotides read TGTGCCAGCAGTTTATGGCCCGACCCGAGTTCACCCCTCCACTTT.

This chain connects TRBV27 to TRBJ2-1, with 10 nucleotides matching TRBD2. J was trimmed by 5 bases and V by 6 bases; bases with no gene match: 7. CDR1 is MNHEY, CDR2 SMNVEV, per germline (reference sequence). The CDR3 length is 15 residues. The CDR3 spells CASSRSSGGNNEQFF. Here the CDR3 DNA reads TGTGCCAGCAGCCGATCTAGCGGGGGTAACAATGAGCAGTTCTTC.

V usage is TRBV2 and J usage is TRBJ1-1; D may be TRBD1 (5 bases). CDR1 and CDR2 from the germline V gene are SNHLY and FYNNEI. The CDR3 contains 13 residues. V lost 6 bases and J lost 1, with 9 bases in between. The CDR3 region has the DNA TGTGCCAGCAGCAGGGACCAGAACACTGAAGCTTTCTTT. Encoded protein: CASSRDQNTEAFF.

The genes are TRBV18 and TRBJ1-2, with D possibly TRBD1 on 5 matching bases. V lost 5 bases, J lost 3 bases, and 10 bases lay in between. This CDR3 region has 13 residues. Germline CDR1 is KGHSH and CDR2 is LQKENI. The CDR3 region is CASSADSDYGYTF. CDR3 in DNA: TGTGCCAGCTCAGCAGACAGCGACTATGGCTACACCTTC.

In its sample, this clone was seen once. The V and J genes are TRBV5-1 and TRBJ1-1; D gene uncertain. CDR1 is SGHRS and CDR2 is YFSETQ in the germline V gene. The CDR3 covers 15 residues. The V and J ends lost 0 bases and 1 base respectively, with 10 bases between them. The CDR3 DNA is TGCGCCAGCAGCTTGGAACCGCTACCGAACACTGAAGCTTTCTTT. It encodes CASSLEPLPNTEAFF.

Here the CDR3 reads CASSLDSGSNTGELFF. The CDR3, as DNA: TGTGCCAGCAGCTTAGATTCCGGGTCTAACACCGGGGAGCTGTTTTTT. This chain joins TRBV11-3 and TRBJ2-2; D remains ambiguous. Trimming stripped 0 bases from V and 2 bases from J, with 10 bases between. Per the germline V gene, CDR1 is SGHNT and CDR2 is YENEEA. The CDR3 length is 16 residues.

V is TRBV5-1 and J is TRBJ1-4; D gene uncertain. The V and J ends lost 4 bases and 6 bases respectively, with 10 bases between them. Germline loops: CDR1 SGHRS, CDR2 YFSETQ. CDR3 length: 13 amino acids. The CDR3: CASSLQLDEKLFF. In nucleotides, the CDR3 is TGCGCCAGCAGCCTTCAGCTAGATGAAAAACTGTTTTTT. The full variable domain, with the rest looked up from reference TRBV5-1 and TRBJ1-4, is KAGVTQTPRYLIKTRGQQVTLSCSPISGHRSVSWYQQTPGQGLQFLFEYFSETQRNKGNFPGRFSGRQFSNSRSEMNVSTLELGDSALYLCASSLQLDEKLFFGSGTQLSVL.

The V and J genes are TRBV4-2 and TRBJ2-3; 12 bases line up with TRBD2. Germline V lookup: CDR1 LGHNA, CDR2 YNFKEQ. The CDR3 contains 18 residues. Trimming cost V 1 base and J 0 bases; bases outside gene matches: 5. DNA of the CDR3: TGTGCCAGCAGCCAAGCTACTAGCGGGAGGCTCAGCACAGATACGCAGTATTTT. It codes for CASSQATSGRLSTDTQYF.

The CDR3 here is CASSEYRDTDTQYF. In DNA form, the CDR3 reads TGTGCCAGCAGCGAATACCGGGACACAGATACGCAGTATTTT. V is TRBV7-6 and J is TRBJ2-3; D is perhaps TRBD2 (5 bases). V gave up 5 bases and J gave up 2 bases, with 11 bases separating them. Per the germline V gene, CDR1 is SGHVS and CDR2 is FNYEAQ. The CDR3 runs to 14 residues.

This chain links TRBV7-8 with TRBJ2-5, with D unresolved. Germline V gene data show CDR1 as SGHVS and CDR2 as FQNEAQ. CDR3 length: 16 residues. V shed 0 bases and J shed 2 bases, with 13 bases lying between them. The chain's CDR3 is CASSLAGKGTQETQYF. The CDR3 DNA sequence: TGTGCCAGCAGCTTAGCAGGGAAGGGTACTCAAGAGACCCAGTACTTC.